This TCR beta chain was profiled in a study of blood T cell repertoires in COVID-19. About the study: Both acute and convalescent COVID-19 samples were obtained from the United States, Italy and Spain. Sample material is recorded as cDNA or gDNA derived from T cells, B-cell-depleted T cells, or PBMCs.

Participant ages covered about 18 to 89 years across about 25 US areas. Which cohort a participant joined came from the clinical history participants gave. Germline V gives CDR1 MNHNS, CDR2 SASEGT. The CDR3 is 16 amino acids. J was trimmed by 6 bases and V by 1 base; bases with no gene match: 6. Only in-frame clones appear in the TCRdb table, and some are missing; sequencing was by immunoSEQ multiplex PCR. The table records more than 350,000 clones, about 88% of them present only once. The clonotype comes from a woman under 30 who had been exposed to COVID-19. The V call is TRBV6-1, the J call TRBJ1-6; 7 bases match TRBD1. The sample comprised PBMCs or T cells enriched from blood (not recorded which). CDR3: CASSEGIQGTNSPLHF. Here the CDR3 DNA reads TGTGCCAGCAGTGAAGGAATACAGGGGACTAATTCACCCCTCCACTTT.